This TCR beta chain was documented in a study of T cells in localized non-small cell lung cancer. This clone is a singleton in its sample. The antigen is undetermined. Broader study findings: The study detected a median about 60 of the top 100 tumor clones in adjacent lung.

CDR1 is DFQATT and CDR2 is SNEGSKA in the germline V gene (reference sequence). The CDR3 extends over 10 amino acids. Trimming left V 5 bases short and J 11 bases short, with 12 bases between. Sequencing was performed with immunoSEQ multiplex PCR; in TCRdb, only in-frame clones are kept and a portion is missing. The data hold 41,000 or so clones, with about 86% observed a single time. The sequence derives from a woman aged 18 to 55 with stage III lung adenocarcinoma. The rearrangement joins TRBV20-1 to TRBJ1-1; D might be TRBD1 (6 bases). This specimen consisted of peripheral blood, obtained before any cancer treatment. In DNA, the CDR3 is TGCAGTGCTCAACAGGGTTGGGCTTTCTTT. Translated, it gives CSAQQGWAFF.